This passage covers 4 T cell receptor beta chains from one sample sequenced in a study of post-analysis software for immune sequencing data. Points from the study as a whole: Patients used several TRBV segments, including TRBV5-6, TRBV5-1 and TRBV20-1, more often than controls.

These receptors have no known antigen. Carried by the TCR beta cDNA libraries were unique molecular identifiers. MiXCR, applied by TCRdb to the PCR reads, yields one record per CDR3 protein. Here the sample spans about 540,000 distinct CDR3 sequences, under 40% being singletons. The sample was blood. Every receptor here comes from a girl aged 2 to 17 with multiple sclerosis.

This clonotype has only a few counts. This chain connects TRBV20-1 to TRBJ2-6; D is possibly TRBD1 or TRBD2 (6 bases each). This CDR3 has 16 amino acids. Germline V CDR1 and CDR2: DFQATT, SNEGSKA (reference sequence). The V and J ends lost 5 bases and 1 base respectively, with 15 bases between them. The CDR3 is CSAPKTGASGANVLTF. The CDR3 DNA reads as TGCAGTGCTCCCAAGACGGGGGCATCTGGGGCCAACGTCCTGACTTTC.

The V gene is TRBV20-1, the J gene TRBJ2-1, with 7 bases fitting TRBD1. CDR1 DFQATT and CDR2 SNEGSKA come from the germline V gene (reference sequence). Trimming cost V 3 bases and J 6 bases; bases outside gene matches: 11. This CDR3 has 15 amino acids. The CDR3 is CSASKGQLVGNEQFF. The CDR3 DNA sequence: TGCAGTGCTAGTAAGGGACAGTTAGTGGGCAATGAGCAGTTCTTC.

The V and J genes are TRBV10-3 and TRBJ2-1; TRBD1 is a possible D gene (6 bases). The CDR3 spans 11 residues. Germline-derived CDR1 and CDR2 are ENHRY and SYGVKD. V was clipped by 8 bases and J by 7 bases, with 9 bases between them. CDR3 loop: CAIGTGNEQFF. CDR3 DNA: TGTGCCATCGGAACAGGGAATGAGCAGTTCTTC.

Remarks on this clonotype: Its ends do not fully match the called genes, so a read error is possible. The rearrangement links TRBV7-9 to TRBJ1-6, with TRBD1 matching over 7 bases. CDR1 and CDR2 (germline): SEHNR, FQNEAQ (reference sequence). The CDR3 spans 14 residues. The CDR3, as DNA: TGTGCCAGCAGCCCAACAGGGGATGGGTCACCCCCCCACTTT. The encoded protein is CASSPTGDGSPPHF.